This T cell receptor beta chain was documented in a study of blood T cell repertoires in COVID-19. About the research overall: Sites across the United States, Italy and Spain contributed samples from acute and convalescent COVID-19. Sample material is recorded as cDNA or gDNA derived from T cells, B-cell-depleted T cells, or PBMCs.

The authors' processing: Estimation of nucleated cell counts relied on the amplification of reference gene primers. Using immunoSEQ multiplex PCR, the repertoire was profiled, and TCRdb retains in-frame clones only, with some absent. That table gives V, J and clone size, and the DNA gave D and trimming. In the table there are a few hundred thousand clones, roughly 86% of which are singletons. Germline-derived CDR1 and CDR2 are MDHEN and SYDVKM. Trimming removed 10 bases from V and 1 base from J, with 19 bases in between. The CDR3 totals 15 residues. This clone showed up just once. The chain employs TRBV28 and TRBJ1-2, with D possibly being TRBD1 (5 bases). Sequenced sample: peripheral blood. The sequence was collected from a woman aged 45 to 65 who had recovered from COVID-19. The CDR3 nucleotides are TGTGCCACAATGGAGTCCGGAGGGGTTAACTATGGCTACACCTTC. Translation gives CATMESGGVNYGYTF.